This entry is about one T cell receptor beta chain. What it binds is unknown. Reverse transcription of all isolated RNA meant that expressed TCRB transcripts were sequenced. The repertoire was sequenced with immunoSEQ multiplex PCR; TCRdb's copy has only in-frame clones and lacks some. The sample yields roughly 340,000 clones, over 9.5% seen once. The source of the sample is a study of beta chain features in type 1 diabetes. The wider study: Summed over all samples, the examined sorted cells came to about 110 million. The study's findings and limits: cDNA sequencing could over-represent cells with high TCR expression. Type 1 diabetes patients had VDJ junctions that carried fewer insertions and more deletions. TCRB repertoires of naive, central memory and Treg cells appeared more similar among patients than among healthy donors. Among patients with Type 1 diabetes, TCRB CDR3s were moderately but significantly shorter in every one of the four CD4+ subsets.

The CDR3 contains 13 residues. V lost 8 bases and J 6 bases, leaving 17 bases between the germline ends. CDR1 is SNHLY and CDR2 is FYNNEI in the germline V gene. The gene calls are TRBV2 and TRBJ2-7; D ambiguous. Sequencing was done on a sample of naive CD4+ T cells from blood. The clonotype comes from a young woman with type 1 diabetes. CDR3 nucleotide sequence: TGTGCCAGCTTCGTCCAGGCCCCCCGCGAGCAGTACTTC. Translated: CASFVQAPREQYF.